This entry concerns a single T cell receptor (beta chain). The data belong to a study of blood T cell repertoires in COVID-19. The overall study: Samples came from the United States, Italy and Spain, spanning acute and convalescent COVID-19. In each case, the material was cDNA or gDNA derived from T cells, B-cell-depleted T cells, or PBMCs.

J gave up 5 bases and V 1 base, and 5 bases lay outside the gene matches. The CDR3 totals 17 residues. CDR1 is LGHNA, CDR2 YNFKEQ, per germline. In the source study's methods: Nucleated cell counts were estimated from reference gene primer amplification. Method: immunoSEQ multiplex PCR; TCRdb's copy keeps in-frame clones and lacks some. V and J calls and clone size are given by that table; D and trimming were obtained from the DNA. This table holds about 130,000 clones, around 87% found once. The rearrangement joins TRBV4-2 to TRBJ2-3; 14 bases line up with TRBD2. The clonotype was recovered from a woman aged 55 to 70 with acute or convalescent COVID-19. Sequences were obtained from peripheral blood. The CDR3 DNA is TGTGCCAGCAGCCAAGTTTCGACTAGCGGGGGGGGAGATACGCAGTATTTT. It translates to CASSQVSTSGGGDTQYF.